This entry is about one T cell receptor beta chain. The antigen is undetermined. The same CDR3 arises from other DNA sequences in this sample as well. The data were taken from a study of shared clonotypes between healthy human individuals. For each subset, genomic DNA was distributed in equal portions over several immunoSEQ plates. Sequenced by immunoSEQ multiplex PCR; TCRdb stores in-frame clones only, minus some. This table has about 1.5 million clones, nearly 99% appearing once. V shed 4 bases and J 0 bases; nucleotides not matched to a gene: 7. The CDR3 is 15 amino acids. Germline V lookup: CDR1 SGDLS, CDR2 YYNGEE. Broader study findings: It was the non-shared clonotypes that had lower generation probabilities than clonotypes shared by all four donors.

All participating donors were Caucasian adults from Nashville, Tennessee. Both subsets, CD45RA+ naive and CD45RA-negative memory, were split from the CD4+ cells. Sequenced sample: naive CD4+ T cells sorted from blood. Subset reported: CD45RA+ positively selected. The sequence was obtained from a man aged 30 to 45 in good health. The V gene is TRBV9, the J gene TRBJ2-7; 7 bases are shared with TRBD1. This CDR3 reads CASSPRQGSSYEQYF. The CDR3 DNA reads TGTGCCAGCAGCCCGCGACAGGGCAGCTCCTACGAGCAGTACTTC.